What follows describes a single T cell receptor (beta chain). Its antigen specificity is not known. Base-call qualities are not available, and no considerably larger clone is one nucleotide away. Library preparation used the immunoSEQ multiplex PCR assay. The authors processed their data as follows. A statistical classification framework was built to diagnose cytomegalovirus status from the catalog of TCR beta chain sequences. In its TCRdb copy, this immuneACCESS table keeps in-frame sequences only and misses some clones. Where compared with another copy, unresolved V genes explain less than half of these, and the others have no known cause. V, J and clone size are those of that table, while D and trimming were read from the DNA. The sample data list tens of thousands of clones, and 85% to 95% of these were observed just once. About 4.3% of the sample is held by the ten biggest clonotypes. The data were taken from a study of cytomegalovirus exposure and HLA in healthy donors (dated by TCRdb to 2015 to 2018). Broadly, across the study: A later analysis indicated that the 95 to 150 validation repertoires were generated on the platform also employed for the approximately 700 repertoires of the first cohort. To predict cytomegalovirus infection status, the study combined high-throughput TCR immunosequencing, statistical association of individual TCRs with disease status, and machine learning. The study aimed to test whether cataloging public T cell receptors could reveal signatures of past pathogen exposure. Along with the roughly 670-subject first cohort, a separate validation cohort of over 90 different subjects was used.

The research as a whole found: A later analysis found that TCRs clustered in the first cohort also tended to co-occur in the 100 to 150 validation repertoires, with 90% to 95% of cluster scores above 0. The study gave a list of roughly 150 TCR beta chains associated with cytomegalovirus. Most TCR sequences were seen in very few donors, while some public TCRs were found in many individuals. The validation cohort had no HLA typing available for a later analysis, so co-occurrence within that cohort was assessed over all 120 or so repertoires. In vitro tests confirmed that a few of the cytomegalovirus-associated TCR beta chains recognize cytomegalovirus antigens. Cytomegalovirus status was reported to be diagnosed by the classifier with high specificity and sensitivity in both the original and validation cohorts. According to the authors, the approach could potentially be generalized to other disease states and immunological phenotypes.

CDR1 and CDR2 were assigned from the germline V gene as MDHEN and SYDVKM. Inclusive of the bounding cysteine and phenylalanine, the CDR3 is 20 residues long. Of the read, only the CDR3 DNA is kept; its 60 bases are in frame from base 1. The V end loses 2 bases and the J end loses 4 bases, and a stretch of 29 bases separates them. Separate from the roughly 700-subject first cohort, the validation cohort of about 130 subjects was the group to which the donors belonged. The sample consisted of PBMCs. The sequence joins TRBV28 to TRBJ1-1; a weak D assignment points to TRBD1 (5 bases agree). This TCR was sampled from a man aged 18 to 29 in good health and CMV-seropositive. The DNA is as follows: TGTGCCAGCAGTTTACGCAGGGTGAGTTTTGGGCAGAAACTCCTCACTGAAGCTTTCTTT. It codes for CASSLRRVSFGQKLLTEAFF.